These 10 T cell receptor beta chains were all obtained from the same sample, sequenced in a study of cytomegalovirus exposure and HLA in healthy donors. The PCR was carried out with 60 Vbeta primers and 13 Jbeta primers. Profiled with immunoSEQ multiplex PCR; TCRdb holds only in-frame clones, not every one. The sample has some 130,000 clones, 60% to 80% seen once. Sequencing was performed on PBMCs. These TCRs come from a young man in good health and CMV-seronegative.

The chain has TRBV2 and TRBJ1-2, with unresolved D. Trimming stripped 6 bases from V and 0 bases from J, with 8 bases between. The CDR3 spans 13 residues. Germline CDR1 and CDR2: SNHLY and FYNNEI. The CDR3 loop is CASRTGTNYGYTF. CDR3 sequence (DNA): TGTGCCAGCAGAACCGGGACTAACTATGGCTACACCTTC.

The chain uses TRBV7-9 and TRBJ1-1, with D unresolved. The CDR3 is 12 residues long. Germline CDR1 SEHNR, CDR2 FQNEAQ (reference sequence). The V gene lost 0 bases and the J gene lost 4 bases, with 3 bases spanning the gap. Written as DNA, the CDR3 is TGTGCCAGCAGCTTAGCGAGCACTGAAGCTTTCTTT. It translates to CASSLASTEAFF. Drawing the rest from reference TRBV7-9 and TRBJ1-1, the complete variable domain is DTGVSQNPRHKITKRGQNVTFRCDPISEHNRLYWYRQTLGQGPEFLTYFQNEAQLEKSRLLSDRFSAERPKGSFSTLEIQRTEQGDSAMYLCASSLASTEAFFGQGTRLTVV.

The CDR3 DNA reads as TGTGCCAGCAGCTTCCCCGGGGGTGAAAAACTGTTTTTT. It translates to CASSFPGGEKLFF. J is TRBJ1-4 and V is TRBV7-9; weak D call: TRBD1 (5 bases). Germline loops: CDR1 SEHNR, CDR2 FQNEAQ (reference sequence). The germline V and J ends were trimmed by 3 bases and 7 bases, with 9 bases remaining between them. The CDR3 has 13 amino acids.

V and J are TRBV18 and TRBJ2-1, with D tentatively TRBD1 (5 bases). Germline CDR1 and CDR2: KGHSH and LQKENI. Trimming removed 1 base at V and 9 bases at J, with 13 bases between. The CDR3 runs to 14 residues. The CDR3 spells CASSPLDTLGEQFF. The DNA for the CDR3 is TGTGCCAGCTCACCACTGGACACACTCGGTGAGCAGTTCTTC.

The chain links TRBV19 to TRBJ1-2; D gene unclear. CDR1 and CDR2 (germline): LNHDA, SQIVND (reference sequence). The CDR3 has 13 amino acids. Trimming left V 0 bases short and J 4 bases short, with 6 bases between. CDR3 region: CASSIDRSYGYTF. The CDR3 coding sequence is TGTGCCAGTAGTATAGATAGGAGCTATGGCTACACCTTC.

The CDR3: CAAGGGGNTIYF. The CDR3 DNA reads as TGTGCGGCGGGGGGAGGTGGAAACACCATATATTTT. The gene calls are TRBV30 and TRBJ1-3; D is possibly TRBD1 (5 bases). This CDR3 spans 12 amino acids. Looked up from germline, CDR1 is GTSNPN and CDR2 is SVGIG (reference sequence). Using reference TRBV30 and TRBJ1-3 for the parts outside the CDR3, the full variable domain is SQTIHQWPATLVQPVGSPLSLECTVEGTSNPNLYWYRQAAGRGLQLLFYSVGIGQISSEVPQNLSASRPQDRQFILSSKKLLLSDSGFYLCAAGGGGNTIYFGEGSWLTVV.

V is TRBV19 and J is TRBJ1-4; D possibly corresponds to TRBD1 (6 bases). Germline loops: CDR1 LNHDA, CDR2 SQIVND (reference sequence). Trimming stripped 3 bases from V and 8 bases from J, with 13 bases between. This CDR3 region has 14 residues. In nucleotides, the CDR3 is TGTGCCAGTAGTATCGGCAGGGGCCGCGAAAAACTGTTTTTT. It translates to CASSIGRGREKLFF. Looking up the rest from reference TRBV19 and TRBJ1-4 gives the full variable domain: DGGITQSPKYLFRKEGQNVTLSCEQNLNHDAMYWYRQDPGQGLRLIYYSQIVNDFQKGDIAEGYSVSREKKESFPLTVTSAQKNPTAFYLCASSIGRGREKLFFGSGTQLSVL.

The chain links TRBV7-8 to TRBJ1-1; no clear D gene. The V gene's germline CDR1 is SGHVS and CDR2 FQNEAQ. The CDR3 loop spans 11 amino acids. Trimming pared 9 bases from V and 8 bases from J, leaving 13 bases between. CDR3 protein: CASKTGEEAFF. The CDR3 DNA follows: TGTGCCAGTAAGACGGGTGAAGAAGCTTTCTTT.

The chain joins TRBV2 to TRBJ2-5; a weak D match, TRBD2 (7 bases). The CDR3 has 16 amino acids. Germline V gene data show CDR1 as SNHLY and CDR2 as FYNNEI. V was clipped by 6 bases and J by 5 bases, with 22 bases between them. CDR3 nucleotides: TGTGCCAGCAGAATCCGAAGACTAGCCGGACAGGAGACCCAGTACTTC. Amino acid sequence: CASRIRRLAGQETQYF.

V gene TRBV15 combines with J gene TRBJ2-1; 9 positions match TRBD2. Germline V gene sequence: CDR1 LNHNV, CDR2 YYDKDF (reference sequence). Unmatched junction bases numbered 3, after V lost 2 bases and J lost 4 bases. CDR3 length: 15 residues. The CDR3 is CATSRSLAGYNEQFF. In nucleotides, the CDR3 is TGTGCCACCAGCAGAAGTCTAGCGGGGTACAATGAGCAGTTCTTC.